These 23 T cell receptor beta chains were all obtained from the same sample, sequenced in a study of cytomegalovirus exposure and HLA in healthy donors. Sequencing used immunoSEQ multiplex PCR; TCRdb keeps in-frame clones, though not all of them. The sample records tens of thousands of clones, around nine tenths being singletons. The specimen was PBMCs. Source of these receptors: a woman aged 25 to 39 in good health and CMV-seronegative.

The chain has TRBV19 and TRBJ1-2, with TRBD1 identical over 8 bases. Unmatched junction bases numbered 11, after V lost 6 bases and J lost 8 bases. CDR3 size: 14 residues. Looked up from germline, CDR1 is LNHDA and CDR2 is SQIVND (reference sequence). In DNA, the CDR3 is TGTGCCAGTAGCCCCCGGGACAGGTTCTGGGGCTACACCTTC. This codes for CASSPRDRFWGYTF.

V gene TRBV11-3 combines with J gene TRBJ2-3, with D perhaps TRBD1 (7 bases). The V end lost 5 bases, the J end lost 1 base, and 13 bases lay between the germline ends. The CDR3 contains 15 residues. Germline V lookup: CDR1 SGHNT, CDR2 YENEEA. CDR3 sequence (DNA): TGTGCCAGCAGCACCGGCGGGACAGGCACAGATACGCAGTATTTT. Translation: CASSTGGTGTDTQYF. The whole variable domain, filled in from reference TRBV11-3 and TRBJ2-3, reads EAGVVQSPRYKIIEKKQPVAFWCNPISGHNTLYWYLQNLGQGPELLIRYENEEAVDDSQLPKDRFSAERLKGVDSTLKIQPAELGDSAVYLCASSTGGTGTDTQYFGPGTRLTVL.

The CDR3 nucleotides read TGCGCCAGCAGCCCGGGACTAGTTGAGTTAGGCAGCGAGCAGTTCTTC. The encoded protein is CASSPGLVELGSEQFF. This chain joins TRBV5-1 and TRBJ2-1, with 8 bases identical to TRBD2. Germline-derived CDR1 and CDR2 are SGHRS and YFSETQ. V shed 4 bases, J shed 10 bases, and the junction held 16 bases outside the gene matches. This CDR3 region has 16 residues.

V and J are TRBV5-4 and TRBJ1-4; the D gene is possibly TRBD1 (6 bases). From germline, CDR1 is SGHNT and CDR2 YYREEE (reference sequence). The V end lost 4 bases, the J end lost 7 bases, and 17 bases lay between the germline ends. CDR3 length: 15 amino acids. CDR3 loop: CASSLGKGGVEKLFF. Written as DNA, the CDR3 is TGTGCCAGCAGCCTTGGAAAGGGGGGGGTTGAAAAACTGTTTTTT.

The V and J genes are TRBV6-1 and TRBJ2-7; the match to TRBD2 covers 10 bases. J was trimmed by 4 bases and V by 3 bases; bases with no gene match: 6. CDR1 and CDR2 (germline): MNHNS, SASEGT. The CDR3 runs 15 residues. The CDR3 bases are TGTGCCAGCAGTGACCCGGGACTAGCGACTTACGAGCAGTACTTC. Residues: CASSDPGLATYEQYF.

The rearrangement links TRBV7-2 to TRBJ1-3; no definite D call. CDR1 SGHTA and CDR2 FQGNSA come from the germline V gene. This CDR3 is built from 16 residues. The V gene lost 4 bases and the J gene lost 7 bases, with 20 bases spanning the gap. The CDR3 is CASSSPVRPPGNTIYF. CDR3 nucleotides: TGTGCCAGCAGCTCCCCGGTACGTCCCCCGGGGAACACCATATATTTT.

This clone was seen more than once but under ten times. The V gene is TRBV9, the J gene TRBJ2-2; no clear D gene. Deletions cut 1 base from V and 8 bases from J, with 3 bases between. The CDR3 loop spans 11 amino acids. Germline CDR1 is SGDLS and CDR2 is YYNGEE. The CDR3: CASSVSGELFF. The CDR3 region has the DNA TGTGCCAGCAGCGTATCAGGGGAGCTGTTTTTT.

This clone has just a few counts. The chain employs TRBV5-1 and TRBJ2-7; D is undetermined. Germline V gene data show CDR1 as SGHRS and CDR2 as YFSETQ. This CDR3 region has 12 residues. V was trimmed by 0 bases and J by 2 bases, leaving 3 bases between them. The DNA for the CDR3 is TGCGCCAGCAGCTTGGACACCTACGAGCAGTACTTC. Translating gives CASSLDTYEQYF. The full variable domain, its missing parts supplied by reference TRBV5-1 and TRBJ2-7, is KAGVTQTPRYLIKTRGQQVTLSCSPISGHRSVSWYQQTPGQGLQFLFEYFSETQRNKGNFPGRFSGRQFSNSRSEMNVSTLELGDSALYLCASSLDTYEQYFGPGTRLTVT.

The gene calls are TRBV19 and TRBJ1-5; 8 nucleotides align to TRBD1. The J segment lost 4 bases and the V segment lost 3 bases, leaving 2 bases of the junction unmatched. The germline gives CDR1 LNHDA, CDR2 SQIVND (reference sequence). The CDR3 length is 14 residues. CDR3 sequence reads: CASSIRTGNQPQHF. The CDR3 nucleotides are TGTGCCAGTAGTATTCGGACAGGGAATCAGCCCCAGCATTTT.

This clone appeared a single time. The chain has TRBV19 and TRBJ1-5, with a tentative D call TRBD1 (6 bases). The CDR3 totals 14 residues. CDR1 LNHDA and CDR2 SQIVND come from the germline V gene (reference sequence). V lost 5 bases, J lost 10 bases, and 18 bases lay in between. This chain's CDR3 is CASSGQSDVVPQHF. Here the CDR3 DNA reads TGTGCCAGTAGTGGACAGTCCGATGTTGTACCCCAGCATTTT.

V usage is TRBV5-6 and J usage is TRBJ2-7, with D maybe TRBD2 (5 bases). Germline CDR1 and CDR2: SGHDT and YYEEEE. The CDR3 has 13 residues. The V end lost 1 base, the J end lost 2 bases, and 7 bases lay between the germline ends. The CDR3: CASSLSGPYEQYF. CDR3 bases: TGTGCCAGCAGCTTGAGCGGACCCTACGAGCAGTACTTC.

This clone was observed a few times. The rearrangement uses TRBV19 and TRBJ1-1; tentative D call: TRBD1 (5 bases). Germline values: CDR1 LNHDA, CDR2 SQIVND (reference sequence). The CDR3 has 12 amino acids. Between the trimmed V and J ends, which lost 6 bases and 11 bases, there was a span of 16 bases. The CDR3 sequence is CASSQSWGNAFF. CDR3 DNA sequence: TGTGCCAGTAGCCAATCGTGGGGCAACGCTTTCTTT.

The rearrangement uses TRBV29-1 and TRBJ2-7; D may be TRBD1 (7 bases). The CDR3 covers 13 residues. Trimming removed 6 bases from V and 4 bases from J, with 16 bases in between. Germline V gives CDR1 SQVTM, CDR2 ANQGSEA. The CDR3 loop is CSVLGQGGYEQYF. The CDR3 nucleotides are TGCAGCGTCCTGGGTCAGGGGGGATACGAGCAGTACTTC.

This sequence joins TRBV4-2 and TRBJ2-3, with D possibly matching TRBD2 (6 bases). This CDR3 spans 18 amino acids. Germline CDR1 LGHNA, CDR2 YNFKEQ. V was shortened by 0 bases and J by 1 base, with 17 bases between the two germline ends. Here the CDR3 DNA reads TGTGCCAGCAGCCAAGATGCCTCCTGGGGACTCCGCACAGATACGCAGTATTTT. Residues: CASSQDASWGLRTDTQYF.

The chain has TRBV9 and TRBJ1-3; 8 bases align to TRBD1. There are 16 residues in the CDR3. Germline V CDR1 and CDR2: SGDLS, YYNGEE. V shed 3 bases and J 3 bases; nucleotides not matched to a gene: 8. The chain's CDR3 is CASSALTGANGNTIYF. CDR3 coding DNA: TGTGCCAGCAGCGCATTGACAGGGGCAAATGGAAACACCATATATTTT.

CDR3 coding DNA: TGTGCCAGCAGCTTTGGGGGGAATCAGCCCCAGCATTTT. Its protein product is CASSFGGNQPQHF. V gene TRBV7-9 combines with J gene TRBJ1-5; weak D call: TRBD1 (5 bases). There are 13 residues in the CDR3. The ends were cut back, 3 bases at V and 4 bases at J, with 7 bases in the middle. From germline, CDR1 is SEHNR and CDR2 FQNEAQ (reference sequence).

This chain joins TRBV7-9 and TRBJ1-2; D is perhaps TRBD1 (5 bases). The CDR3 sequence is 16 residues long. The V and J ends lost 5 bases and 8 bases respectively, with 24 bases between them. Germline values: CDR1 SEHNR, CDR2 FQNEAQ (reference sequence). The CDR3 DNA reads as TGTGCCAGCAGCCCGGGGGTCGCCGGAACCCATAGGGGCTACACCTTC. As protein: CASSPGVAGTHRGYTF. Drawing the rest from reference TRBV7-9 and TRBJ1-2, the complete variable domain is DTGVSQNPRHKITKRGQNVTFRCDPISEHNRLYWYRQTLGQGPEFLTYFQNEAQLEKSRLLSDRFSAERPKGSFSTLEIQRTEQGDSAMYLCASSPGVAGTHRGYTFGSGTRLTVV.

This clone was counted between two and nine times. This chain connects TRBV27 to TRBJ2-2; D possibly corresponds to TRBD2 (6 bases). The CDR3 sequence is 16 residues long. V was trimmed by 10 bases and J by 0 bases, leaving 18 bases between them. CDR1 MNHEY and CDR2 SMNVEV come from the germline V gene (reference sequence). Written as DNA, the CDR3 is TGTGCCACAAACCGTGCCGGGACTTCGAACACCGGGGAGCTGTTTTTT. This sequence encodes CATNRAGTSNTGELFF.

The chain is built from TRBV15 and TRBJ2-3; 10 bases align to TRBD2. The CDR3 spans 20 residues. Trimming removed 0 bases from V and 0 bases from J; junction bases left unmatched: 12. Germline V gives CDR1 LNHNV, CDR2 YYDKDF (reference sequence). CDR3 residues: CATSRDDGLAAWTSTDTQYF. Here the CDR3 DNA reads TGTGCCACCAGCAGAGATGACGGACTAGCGGCATGGACTAGCACAGATACGCAGTATTTT.

The CDR3 DNA follows: TGTGCCAGCAGCGGACAGGACGGGGTTGAAGCTTTCTTT. Its translation is CASSGQDGVEAFF. J is TRBJ1-1 and V is TRBV9; TRBD1 might be the D (6 bases). The CDR3 is made up of 13 amino acids. In germline, CDR1 is SGDLS, CDR2 YYNGEE. The V gene lost 3 bases and the J gene lost 7 bases, with 13 bases spanning the gap.

The chain recombines TRBV27 with TRBJ2-2; D possibly corresponds to TRBD2 (6 bases). Germline lookup yields CDR1 MNHEY and CDR2 SMNVEV (reference sequence). V was shortened by 3 bases and J by 5 bases, with 10 bases between the two germline ends. The CDR3 covers 14 residues. In DNA, the CDR3 is TGTGCCAGCAGTTTGGCGGGATATACCGGGGAGCTGTTTTTT. It codes for CASSLAGYTGELFF.

This clone has only a few counts. The rearrangement uses TRBV28 and TRBJ1-5, with 8 bases matching TRBD1. The CDR3 has 14 amino acids. The germline gives CDR1 MDHEN, CDR2 SYDVKM. V lost 11 bases, J lost 6 bases, and 12 bases stayed unmatched. The CDR3, as DNA: TGTGCCGGGCGCAGGGGGCTTCCCGGTCAGCCCCAGCATTTT. Translated: CAGRRGLPGQPQHF.

The V and J genes are TRBV18 and TRBJ2-5; 7 bases line up with TRBD2. The CDR3 consists of 13 residues. The germline CDR1 and CDR2 sequences are KGHSH and LQKENI. The V segment lost 5 bases and the J segment 2 bases; nucleotides outside the gene matches: 2. Here the CDR3 DNA reads TGTGCCAGCTCAAGGACTAGACAAGAGACCCAGTACTTC. Protein: CASSRTRQETQYF. The entire variable domain, with the rest obtained from reference TRBV18 and TRBJ2-5, is as follows: NAGVMQNPRHLVRRRGQEARLRCSPMKGHSHVYWYRQLPEEGLKFMVYLQKENIIDESGMPKERFSAEFPKEGPSILRIQQVVRGDSAAYFCASSRTRQETQYFGPGTRLLVL.